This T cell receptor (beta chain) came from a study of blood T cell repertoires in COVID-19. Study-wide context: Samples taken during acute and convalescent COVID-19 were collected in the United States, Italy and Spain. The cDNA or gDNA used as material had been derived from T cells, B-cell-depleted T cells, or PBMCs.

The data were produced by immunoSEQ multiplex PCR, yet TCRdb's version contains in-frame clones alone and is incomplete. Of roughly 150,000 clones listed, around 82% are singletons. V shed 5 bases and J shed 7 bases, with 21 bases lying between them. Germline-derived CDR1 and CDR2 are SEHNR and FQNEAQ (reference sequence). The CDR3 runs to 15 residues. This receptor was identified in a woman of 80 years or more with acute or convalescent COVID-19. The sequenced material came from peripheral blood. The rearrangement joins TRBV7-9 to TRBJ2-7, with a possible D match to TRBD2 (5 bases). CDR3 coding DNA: TGTGCCAGCAGCCCACCTGCCGCGGGCTCGCGGGAGCAGTACTTC. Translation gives CASSPPAAGSREQYF.